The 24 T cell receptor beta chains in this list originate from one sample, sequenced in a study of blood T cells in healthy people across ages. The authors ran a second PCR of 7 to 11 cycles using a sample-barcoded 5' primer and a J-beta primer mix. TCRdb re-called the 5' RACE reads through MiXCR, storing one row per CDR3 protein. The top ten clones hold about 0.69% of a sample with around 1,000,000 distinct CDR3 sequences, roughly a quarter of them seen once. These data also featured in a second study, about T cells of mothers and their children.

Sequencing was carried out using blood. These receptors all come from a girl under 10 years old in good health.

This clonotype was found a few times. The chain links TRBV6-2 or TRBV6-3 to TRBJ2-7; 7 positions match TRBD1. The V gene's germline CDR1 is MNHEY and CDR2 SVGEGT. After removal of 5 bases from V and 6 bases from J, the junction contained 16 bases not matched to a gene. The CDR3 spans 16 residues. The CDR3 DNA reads TGTGCCAGCAGTAACCCCCCGGACAGGTATTATGGCGAGCAGTACTTC. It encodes CASSNPPDRYYGEQYF.

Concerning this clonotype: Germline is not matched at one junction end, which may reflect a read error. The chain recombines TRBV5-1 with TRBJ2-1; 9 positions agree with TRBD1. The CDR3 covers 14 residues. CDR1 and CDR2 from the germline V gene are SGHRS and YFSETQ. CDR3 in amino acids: CASSSGTGLHDQFF. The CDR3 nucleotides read TGCGCCAGCAGCTCCGGGACAGGGCTGCATGACCAGTTCTTC.

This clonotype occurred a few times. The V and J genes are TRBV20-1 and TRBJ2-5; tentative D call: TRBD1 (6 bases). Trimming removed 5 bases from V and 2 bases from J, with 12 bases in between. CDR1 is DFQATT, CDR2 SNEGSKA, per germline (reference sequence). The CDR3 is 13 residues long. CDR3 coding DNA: TGCAGTGCTTATCAGGGGTCTCAAGAGACCCAGTACTTC. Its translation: CSAYQGSQETQYF.

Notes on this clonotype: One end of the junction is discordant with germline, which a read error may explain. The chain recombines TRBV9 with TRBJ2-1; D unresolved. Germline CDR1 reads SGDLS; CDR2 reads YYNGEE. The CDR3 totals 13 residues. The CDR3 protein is CARSVFSRDEQFF. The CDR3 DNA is TGTGCCCGCAGCGTATTCTCGCGCGATGAGCAGTTCTTC.

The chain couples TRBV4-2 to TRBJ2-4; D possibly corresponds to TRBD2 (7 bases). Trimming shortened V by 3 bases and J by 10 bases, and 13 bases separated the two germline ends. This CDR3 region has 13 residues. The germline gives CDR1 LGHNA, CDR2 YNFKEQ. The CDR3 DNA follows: TGTGCCAGCAGCCAGGGGGGGGACACTATTCAGTACTTC. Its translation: CASSQGGDTIQYF.

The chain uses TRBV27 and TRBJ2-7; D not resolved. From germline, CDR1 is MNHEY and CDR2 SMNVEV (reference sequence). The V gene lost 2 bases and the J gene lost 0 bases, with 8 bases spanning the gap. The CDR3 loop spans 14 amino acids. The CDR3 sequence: CASSLRQDSYEQYF. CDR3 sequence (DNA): TGTGCCAGCAGTTTACGTCAGGACTCCTACGAGCAGTACTTC.

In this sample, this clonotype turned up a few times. CDR3 sequence: CASSSDSGAQETQYF. The CDR3 coding sequence is TGTGCCAGCAGCAGCGATTCCGGGGCCCAAGAGACCCAGTACTTC. The chain carries TRBV7-9 and TRBJ2-5; D could derive from TRBD1 or TRBD2 (5 bases each). The CDR3 sequence is 15 residues long. The ends were cut back, 5 bases at V and 1 base at J, with 14 bases in the middle. Germline V gives CDR1 SEHNR, CDR2 FQNEAQ (reference sequence).

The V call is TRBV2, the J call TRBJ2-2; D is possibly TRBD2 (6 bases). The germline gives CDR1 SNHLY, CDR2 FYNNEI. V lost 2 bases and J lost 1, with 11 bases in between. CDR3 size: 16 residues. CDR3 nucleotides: TGTGCCAGCAGTGAATTGGGGGGAGGGAACACCGGGGAGCTGTTTTTT. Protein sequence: CASSELGGGNTGELFF.

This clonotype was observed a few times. CDR3 sequence (DNA): TGTGCCTCGAGGGGGACAGGGGGCTTTGAGCAGTACTTC. This gives the protein CASRGTGGFEQYF. The chain uses TRBV7-6 and TRBJ2-7; 12 nucleotides align to TRBD1. The length of the CDR3 is 13 residues. V was clipped by 11 bases and J by 7 bases; unmatched bases: 9. The germline V gene has CDR1 SGHVS and CDR2 FNYEAQ. The full variable domain, in which reference TRBV7-6 and TRBJ2-7 provide the parts outside the CDR3, is GAGVSQSPRYKVTKRGQDVALRCDPISGHVSLYWYRQALGQGPEFLTYFNYEAQQDKSGLPNDRFSAERPEGSISTLTIQRTEQRDSAMYRCASRGTGGFEQYFGPGTRLTVT.

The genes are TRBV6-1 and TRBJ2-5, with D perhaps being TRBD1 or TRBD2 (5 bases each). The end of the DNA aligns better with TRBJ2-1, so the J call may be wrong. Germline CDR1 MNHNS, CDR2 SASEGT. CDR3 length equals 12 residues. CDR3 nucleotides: TGTGCCACCAAACTCGGGGACGCTGAGCAGTTCTTC. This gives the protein CATKLGDAEQFF.

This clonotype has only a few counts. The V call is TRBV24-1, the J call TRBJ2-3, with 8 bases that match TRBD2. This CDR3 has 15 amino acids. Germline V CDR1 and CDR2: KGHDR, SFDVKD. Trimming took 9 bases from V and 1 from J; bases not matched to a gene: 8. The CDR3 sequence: CATGWAGGRTDTQYF. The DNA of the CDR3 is TGTGCCACCGGATGGGCGGGAGGACGCACAGATACGCAGTATTTT.

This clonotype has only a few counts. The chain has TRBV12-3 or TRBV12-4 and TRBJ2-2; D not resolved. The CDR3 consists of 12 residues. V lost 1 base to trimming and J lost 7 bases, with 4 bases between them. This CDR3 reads CASSLGDGELFF. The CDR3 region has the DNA TGTGCCAGCAGTTTAGGGGACGGGGAGCTGTTTTTT.

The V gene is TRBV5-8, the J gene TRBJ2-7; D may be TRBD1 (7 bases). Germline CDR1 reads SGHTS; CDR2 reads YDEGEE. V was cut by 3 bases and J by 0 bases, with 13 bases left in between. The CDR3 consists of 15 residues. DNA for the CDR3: TGTGCCAGCAGCTGGAGGGGACAGAGCTCCTACGAGCAGTACTTC. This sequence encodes CASSWRGQSSYEQYF.

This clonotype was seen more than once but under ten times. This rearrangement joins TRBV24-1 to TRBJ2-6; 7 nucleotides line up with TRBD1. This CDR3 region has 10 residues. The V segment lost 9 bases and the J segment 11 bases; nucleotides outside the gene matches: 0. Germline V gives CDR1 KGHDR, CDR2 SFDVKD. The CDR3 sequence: CATGQDVLTF. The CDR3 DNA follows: TGTGCCACCGGACAGGACGTCCTGACTTTC.

CDR3 loop: CSVEGQGGQPQHF. In DNA form, the CDR3 reads TGCAGCGTTGAAGGACAGGGGGGGCAGCCCCAGCATTTT. The rearrangement joins TRBV29-1 to TRBJ1-5, with 9 bases fitting TRBD1. Per germline, CDR1 SQVTM and CDR2 ANQGSEA. The CDR3 is 13 amino acids. With 1 base clipped from V and 7 bases from J, the junction kept 2 bases outside the gene matches.

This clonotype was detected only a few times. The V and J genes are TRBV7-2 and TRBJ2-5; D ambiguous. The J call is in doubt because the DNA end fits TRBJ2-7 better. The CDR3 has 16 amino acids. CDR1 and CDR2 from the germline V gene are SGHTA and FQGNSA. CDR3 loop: CASSFLGPPDSYEQYF. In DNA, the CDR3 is TGTGCCAGCAGCTTCCTCGGGCCGCCTGACTCCTACGAGCAGTACTTC.

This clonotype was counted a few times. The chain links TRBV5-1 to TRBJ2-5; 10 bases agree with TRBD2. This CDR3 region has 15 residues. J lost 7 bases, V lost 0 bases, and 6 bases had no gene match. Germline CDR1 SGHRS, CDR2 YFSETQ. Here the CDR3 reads CASSLDGSGGTTQYF. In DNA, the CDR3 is TGCGCCAGCAGCTTGGATGGTAGCGGGGGGACGACCCAGTACTTC.

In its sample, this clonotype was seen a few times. The CDR3 region has the DNA TGTGCCAGCGGAACAGAAACTGGAAACACCATATATTTT. Its protein is CASGTETGNTIYF. The V and J genes are TRBV12-3 or TRBV12-4 and TRBJ1-3; D uncertain. CDR3 length: 13 amino acids. The V gene lost 8 bases and the J gene lost 2 bases, with 10 bases spanning the gap.

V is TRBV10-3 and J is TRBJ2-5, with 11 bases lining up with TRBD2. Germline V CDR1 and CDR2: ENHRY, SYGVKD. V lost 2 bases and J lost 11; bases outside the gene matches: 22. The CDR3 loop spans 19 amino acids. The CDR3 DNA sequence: TGTGCCATCAGTGAGACGGAGTTAACTAGCGGGAGCTCAGTGGGTGAGCAGTACTTC. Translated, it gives CAISETELTSGSSVGEQYF.

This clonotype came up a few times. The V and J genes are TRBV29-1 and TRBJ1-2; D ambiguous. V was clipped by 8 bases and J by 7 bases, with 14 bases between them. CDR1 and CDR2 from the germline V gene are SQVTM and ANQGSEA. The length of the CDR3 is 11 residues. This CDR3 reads CSISQTSGYTF. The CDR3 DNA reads TGCAGCATATCTCAGACGAGTGGCTACACCTTC.

CDR3 protein: CASSYFGSRDNSPLHF. The DNA of the CDR3 is TGTGCCAGCAGTTACTTTGGAAGCAGGGATAATTCACCCCTCCACTTT. The chain employs TRBV6-5 and TRBJ1-6, with D possibly TRBD1 on 5 matching bases. The germline gives CDR1 MNHEY, CDR2 SVGAGI. With 1 base removed from V and 5 bases from J, the gap between germline ends came to 12 bases. The CDR3 totals 16 residues.

CDR3 region: CSAFRLDKGTDTQYF. CDR3 nucleotide sequence: TGCAGTGCTTTCCGACTAGACAAGGGAACAGATACGCAGTATTTT. J is TRBJ2-3 and V is TRBV20-1, with D possibly being TRBD2 (6 bases). Germline lookup yields CDR1 DFQATT and CDR2 SNEGSKA (reference sequence). Trimming removed 5 bases from V and 3 bases from J, with 18 bases in between. The CDR3 length is 15 residues.

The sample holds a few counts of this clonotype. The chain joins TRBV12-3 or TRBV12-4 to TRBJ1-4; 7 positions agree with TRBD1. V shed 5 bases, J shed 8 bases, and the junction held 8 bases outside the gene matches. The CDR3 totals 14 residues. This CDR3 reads CASSTGTVAEKLFF. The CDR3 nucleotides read TGTGCCAGCAGTACCGGGACAGTGGCGGAAAAACTGTTTTTT.

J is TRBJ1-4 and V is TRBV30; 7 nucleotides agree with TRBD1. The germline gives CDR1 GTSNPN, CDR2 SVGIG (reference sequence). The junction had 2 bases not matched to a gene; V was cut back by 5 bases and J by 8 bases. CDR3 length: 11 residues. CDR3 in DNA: TGTGCCTGGCAGGGGGGAGAAAAACTGTTTTTT. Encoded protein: CAWQGGEKLFF.